Following are 13 T cell receptor beta chains from one sample sequenced in a study of T cell responses to AZD1222 COVID-19 vaccine (dated by TCRdb to the early 2020s). The label giving this sample's time point can be read as: baseline before first vaccination. The library was obtained by the immunoSEQ multiplex PCR assay. TCRdb took this table from immuneACCESS and kept in-frame rearrangements with V and J called. Such tables lack part of the clones; where checked against another copy, unresolved V genes explain under half of the gap, and the rest is unexplained. Here the sample has approximately 79,000 clones; roughly 85% occur a single time. Around 8.2% of the sample is in the top ten clones. Material: peripheral blood, obtained on day 0 of AZD1222 vaccination. These receptors were obtained from an adult in good health.

This chain uses TRBV4-2 with TRBJ2-5; the D call may be TRBD1 or TRBD2 (5 bases each). Germline V gene lookup returns CDR1 LGHNA and CDR2 YNFKEQ. The CDR3 has 15 amino acids. V was shortened by 1 base and J by 2 bases, with 11 bases between the two germline ends. The CDR3 here is CASSQGRGAQETQYF. In DNA, the CDR3 is TGTGCCAGCAGCCAAGGGCGAGGGGCTCAAGAGACCCAGTACTTC.

V gene TRBV19 combines with J gene TRBJ1-2, with 9 bases identical to TRBD1. The CDR3 runs to 13 residues. V was pared by 5 bases and J by 7 bases, with 5 bases of the junction left unmatched. Germline CDR1 LNHDA, CDR2 SQIVND (reference sequence). For the CDR3, the DNA is TGTGCCAGTAGTGAGGGACAGGGCGGTGGCTACACCTTC. Residues: CASSEGQGGGYTF.

This sequence joins TRBV25-1 and TRBJ1-3; no firm D call. Germline values: CDR1 MGHDK, CDR2 SYGVNS. The V and J ends lost 7 bases and 4 bases respectively, with 14 bases between them. The CDR3 extends over 14 amino acids. CDR3 region: CASTKEAGGNTIYF. The CDR3 bases are TGTGCCAGCACCAAGGAAGCGGGGGGAAACACCATATATTTT.

This chain uses TRBV5-4 with TRBJ1-3; D gene unclear. Germline CDR1 reads SGHNT; CDR2 reads YYREEE (reference sequence). V was pared by 2 bases and J by 0 bases, with 9 bases between. The CDR3 contains 15 residues. The CDR3 here is CASSFDLSSGNTIYF. CDR3 nucleotides: TGTGCCAGCAGCTTTGACCTCTCCTCTGGAAACACCATATATTTT.

The chain uses TRBV4-1 and TRBJ2-4; a possible D gene is TRBD1 (6 bases). V dropped 1 base and J dropped 2 bases, with 18 bases sitting between them. CDR3 length: 18 amino acids. Germline V gene sequence: CDR1 MGHRA, CDR2 YSYEKL. The DNA of the CDR3 is TGCGCCAGCAGCCAAGGGATCAGCAGGGGTCGCACCAAAAACATTCAGTACTTC. It codes for CASSQGISRGRTKNIQYF.

J is TRBJ2-3 and V is TRBV4-1; D ambiguous. Germline-derived CDR1 and CDR2 are MGHRA and YSYEKL. The length of the CDR3 is 14 residues. V dropped 2 bases and J dropped 2 bases, with 8 bases sitting between them. The CDR3 DNA reads as TGCGCCAGCAGCCAAACGATTCCCACAGATACGCAGTATTTT. The encoded protein is CASSQTIPTDTQYF.

The rearrangement uses TRBV14 and TRBJ2-1; maybe TRBD2 (5 bases). Germline lookup yields CDR1 SGHDN and CDR2 FVKESK. The CDR3 is 16 residues long. The germline V and J ends were trimmed by 1 base and 3 bases, with 13 bases remaining between them. The DNA of the CDR3 is TGTGCCAGCAGCCAAGTGGCCCTAGCCGTCTACAATGAGCAGTTCTTC. This gives the protein CASSQVALAVYNEQFF.

This clone was seen once. V gene TRBV6-5 combines with J gene TRBJ1-5, with D unclear. Germline loops: CDR1 MNHEY, CDR2 SVGAGI. This CDR3 spans 13 amino acids. V gave up 4 bases and J gave up 2 bases, with 6 bases separating them. The DNA of the CDR3 is TGTGCCAGCAGTTTGGACGGCAATCAGCCCCAGCATTTT. Translation gives CASSLDGNQPQHF.

This clone was counted only a few times. J is TRBJ2-3 and V is TRBV11-2, with unresolved D. This CDR3 is built from 14 residues. Germline CDR1 reads SGHAT; CDR2 reads FQNNGV. Trimming pared 0 bases from V and 2 bases from J, leaving 6 bases between. CDR3 residues: CASSLEGYTDTQYF. CDR3 DNA sequence: TGTGCCAGCAGCTTAGAGGGGTACACAGATACGCAGTATTTT. The complete variable domain, with remaining parts taken from reference TRBV11-2 and TRBJ2-3, reads EAGVAQSPRYKIIEKRQSVAFWCNPISGHATLYWYQQILGQGPKLLIQFQNNGVVDDSQLPKDRFSAERLKGVDSTLKIQPAKLEDSAVYLCASSLEGYTDTQYFGPGTRLTVL.

Note on this clone: At one of its ends the junction is not consistent with the germline gene, which may arise from a read error. The gene calls are TRBV28 and TRBJ1-6; D is uncertain. Germline assignment: CDR1 MDHEN and CDR2 SYDVKM. The CDR3 loop spans 13 amino acids. Here the CDR3 DNA reads TGTGCCAGCAGGCCCCCCTATTATTCACCCCTCCACTTT. Translation gives CASRPPYYSPLHF. Supplemented by reference TRBV28 and TRBJ1-6, the full variable domain reads DVKVTQSSRYLVKRTGEKVFLECVQDMDHENMFWYRQDPGLGLRLIYFSYDVKMKEKGDIPEGYSVSREKKERFSLILESASTNQTSMYLCASRPPYYSPLHFGNGTRLTVT.

This rearrangement joins TRBV29-1 to TRBJ1-1; TRBD1 aligns across 8 bases. CDR3 length equals 14 residues. CDR1 is SQVTM and CDR2 is ANQGSEA in the germline V gene. Trimming removed 3 bases from V and 5 bases from J; junction bases left unmatched: 8. In DNA, the CDR3 is TGCAGCGTTGACTACGGCAGGGGGCCAACTGAAGCTTTCTTT. This translates into CSVDYGRGPTEAFF.

This clone was seen only once. The chain combines TRBV7-9 with TRBJ2-7; 10 positions match TRBD1. CDR3 length: 14 amino acids. In germline, CDR1 is SEHNR, CDR2 FQNEAQ (reference sequence). Trimming took 3 bases from V and 6 from J; bases not matched to a gene: 5. The CDR3 region is CASSFGGTGAEQYF. As DNA, the CDR3 is TGTGCCAGCAGCTTCGGCGGGACAGGGGCCGAGCAGTACTTC.

This CDR3 is CASSLGLAGGINEQFF. CDR3 DNA: TGTGCCAGCAGCTTAGGGCTAGCGGGAGGGATCAATGAGCAGTTCTTC. The chain is built from TRBV7-9 and TRBJ2-1; 12 nucleotides align to TRBD2. Germline V gene data show CDR1 as SEHNR and CDR2 as FQNEAQ (reference sequence). The CDR3 is made up of 16 amino acids. Germline trimming cut 1 base from V and 6 bases from J; bases unmatched to any gene: 4. Filled out from reference TRBV7-9 and TRBJ2-1, the complete variable domain reads DTGVSQNPRHKITKRGQNVTFRCDPISEHNRLYWYRQTLGQGPEFLTYFQNEAQLEKSRLLSDRFSAERPKGSFSTLEIQRTEQGDSAMYLCASSLGLAGGINEQFFGPGTRLTVL.